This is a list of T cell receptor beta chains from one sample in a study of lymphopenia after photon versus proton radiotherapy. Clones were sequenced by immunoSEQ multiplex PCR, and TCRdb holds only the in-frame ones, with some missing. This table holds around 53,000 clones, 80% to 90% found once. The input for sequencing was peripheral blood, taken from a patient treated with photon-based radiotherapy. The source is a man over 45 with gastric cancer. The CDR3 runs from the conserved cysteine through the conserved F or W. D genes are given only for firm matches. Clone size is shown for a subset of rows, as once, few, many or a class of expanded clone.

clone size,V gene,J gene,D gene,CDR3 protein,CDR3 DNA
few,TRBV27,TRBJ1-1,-,CASSRIGTLNTEAFF,TGTGCCAGCAGTAGAATCGGGACGTTGAACACTGAAGCTTTCTTT
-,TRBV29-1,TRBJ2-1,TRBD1,CSVVQGNDQYNEQFF,TGCAGCGTGGTACAGGGGAATGACCAATACAATGAGCAGTTCTTC
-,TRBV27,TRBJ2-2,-,CASTASYTGELFF,TGTGCCAGCACCGCCTCTTACACCGGGGAGCTGTTTTTT
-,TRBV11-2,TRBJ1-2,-,CASSPWGDTRTNYGYTF,TGTGCCAGCAGCCCGTGGGGGGACACCCGCACTAACTATGGCTACACCTTC
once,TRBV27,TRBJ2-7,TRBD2,CASSPYQSGRVYEQYF,TGTGCCAGCAGTCCATACCAAAGCGGGAGAGTCTACGAGCAGTACTTC
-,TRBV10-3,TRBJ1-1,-,CAISESGLGEAFF,TGTGCCATCAGTGAGTCTGGGTTAGGTGAAGCTTTCTTT
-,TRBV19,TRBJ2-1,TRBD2,CASRLAGLNEQFF,TGTGCCAGTCGGCTAGCGGGACTGAATGAGCAGTTCTTC
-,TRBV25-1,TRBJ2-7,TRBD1,CASSERTGGFYEQYF,TGTGCCAGCAGTGAAAGGACAGGGGGCTTCTACGAGCAGTACTTC
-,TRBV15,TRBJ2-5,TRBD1,CATSSGRQGGETQYF,TGTGCCACCAGCAGCGGCCGACAGGGCGGTGAGACCCAGTACTTC
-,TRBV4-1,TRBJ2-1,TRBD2,CASSQELQASGRSSEQFF,TGCGCCAGCAGCCAAGAGCTTCAGGCTAGCGGGAGGAGTAGTGAGCAGTTCTTC
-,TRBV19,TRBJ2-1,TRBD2,CASSPRLAGVANEQFF,TGTGCCAGTAGTCCTCGACTAGCGGGAGTGGCCAATGAGCAGTTCTTC
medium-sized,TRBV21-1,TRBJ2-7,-,CASSLGRGWVYEQYF,TGTGCCAGCAGCCTCGGGAGGGGGTGGGTTTACGAGCAGTACTTC
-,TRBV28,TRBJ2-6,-,CASSWGSGANVLTF,TGTGCCAGCAGTTGGGGCTCTGGGGCCAACGTCCTGACTTTC
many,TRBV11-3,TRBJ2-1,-,CASSLSGAYNEQFF,TGTGCCAGCAGCTTGTCGGGGGCCTATAATGAGCAGTTCTTC
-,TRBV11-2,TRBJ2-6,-,CASSSRMGVSGANVLTF,TGTGCCAGCAGCTCCCGCATGGGGGTCTCTGGGGCCAACGTCCTGACTTTC
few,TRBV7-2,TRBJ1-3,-,CASSSFTSSGNTIYF,TGTGCCAGCAGCTCGTTTACCAGCTCTGGAAACACCATATATTTT
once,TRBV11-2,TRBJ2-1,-,CASRTVSYNEQFF,TGTGCCAGCAGGACAGTTTCCTACAATGAGCAGTTCTTC
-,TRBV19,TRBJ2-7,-,CASSIDGAGSSYEQYF,TGTGCCAGTAGTATAGATGGGGCAGGGAGCTCCTACGAGCAGTACTTC
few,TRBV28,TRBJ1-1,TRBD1,CASSPNRGPEAFF,TGTGCCAGCAGTCCGAACAGGGGCCCGGAAGCTTTCTTT
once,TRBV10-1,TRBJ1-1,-,CATGSGDVAFF,TGCGCCACCGGATCAGGGGATGTAGCTTTCTTT
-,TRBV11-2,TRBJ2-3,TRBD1,CASSIQGTTDTQYF,TGTGCCAGCAGTATACAGGGGACCACAGATACGCAGTATTTT
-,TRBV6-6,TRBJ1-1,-,CASSYSMRTEAFF,TGTGCCAGCAGTTACTCCATGCGAACTGAAGCTTTCTTT
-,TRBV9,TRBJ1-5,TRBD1,CASSEGQGFRSNQPQHF,TGTGCCAGCAGCGAGGGACAGGGGTTTAGGAGCAATCAGCCCCAGCATTTT
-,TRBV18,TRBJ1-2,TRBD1,CASSPGQGLMANYGYTF,TGTGCCAGCTCACCGGGACAGGGTCTAATGGCTAACTATGGCTACACCTTC
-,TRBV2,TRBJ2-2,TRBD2,CASQTGTSGTYTGELFF,TGTGCCAGTCAGACCGGGACTAGCGGGACCTACACCGGGGAGCTGTTTTTT
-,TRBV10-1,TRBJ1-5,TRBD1,CASSDNTGGAGQPQHF,TGCGCCAGCAGTGACAATACAGGGGGCGCAGGTCAGCCCCAGCATTTT
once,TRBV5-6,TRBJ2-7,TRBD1,CASSLGTGGPVGLQYF,TGTGCCAGCAGCTTGGGCACAGGGGGCCCAGTGGGGTTGCAGTACTTC
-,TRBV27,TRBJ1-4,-,CASSLSFGISSEKLFF,TGTGCCAGCAGTTTATCTTTTGGAATCAGTAGTGAAAAACTGTTTTTT
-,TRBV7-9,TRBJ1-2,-,CATLREPSNYGYTF,TGTGCCACCCTAAGGGAGCCGTCTAACTATGGCTACACCTTC
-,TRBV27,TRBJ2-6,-,CASRTGISGANVLTF,TGTGCCAGCAGAACGGGGATATCTGGGGCCAACGTCCTGACTTTC
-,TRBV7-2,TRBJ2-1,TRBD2,CASSSTSGRAYNEQFF,TGTGCCAGCAGCTCGACTAGCGGGAGGGCCTACAATGAGCAGTTCTTC
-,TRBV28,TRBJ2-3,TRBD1,CASSGTGGGRRRDTQYF,TGTGCCAGCAGCGGGACAGGGGGTGGCCGTCGTCGAGATACGCAGTATTTT
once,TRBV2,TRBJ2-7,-,CASKRTGEQYF,TGTGCCAGCAAGAGGACGGGCGAGCAGTACTTC
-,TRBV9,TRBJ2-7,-,CASSVVPSSYEQYF,TGTGCCAGCAGCGTAGTCCCGAGCTCCTACGAGCAGTACTTC
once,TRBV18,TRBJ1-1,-,CASSPPIRGDTEAFF,TGTGCCAGCTCACCACCCATCAGAGGGGACACTGAAGCTTTCTTT
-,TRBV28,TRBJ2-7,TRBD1,CASSWIGPRGQGVSYEQYF,TGTGCCAGCAGTTGGATTGGCCCAAGGGGACAGGGGGTCTCCTACGAGCAGTACTTC
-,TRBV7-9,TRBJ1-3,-,CASSFPTLTGRAGNTIYF,TGTGCCAGCAGCTTCCCCACCCTAACAGGGAGAGCTGGAAACACCATATATTTT
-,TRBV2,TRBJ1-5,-,CASSGTNQPQHF,TGTGCCAGCAGTGGTACTAATCAGCCCCAGCATTTT
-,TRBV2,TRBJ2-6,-,CASRGNRAGANVLTF,TGTGCCAGCAGAGGTAACAGGGCTGGGGCCAACGTCCTGACTTTC
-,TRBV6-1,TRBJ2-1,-,CASSEGVWGNEQFF,TGTGCCAGCAGTGAGGGGGTATGGGGTAATGAGCAGTTCTTC